These T cell receptor beta chains were read from a single sample in a study of cytomegalovirus exposure and HLA in healthy donors. The table came from immunoSEQ multiplex PCR; TCRdb's copy has only in-frame clones and leaves some out. The sample has roughly 120,000 clones, about four fifths seen once. Material for sequencing was PBMCs. The receptor set was obtained from a man under 40 in good health and CMV-seropositive. Each CDR3 is given with its conserved first and last residue. D genes are given only for firm matches. Not all rows give a size; the values are once, few, many and, for expanded clones, a class.

length: 14
V: TRBV6-5
J: TRBJ1-5
D: .
size: .
CDR3: CASSYSWTDSPQHF
DNA: TGTGCCAGCAGTTACTCTTGGACAGACTCCCCCCAGCATTTT

length: 12
V: TRBV10-1
J: TRBJ2-1
D: .
size: .
CDR3: CASSGPQGHQFF
DNA: TGCGCCAGCAGTGGACCCCAGGGGCACCAGTTCTTC

length: 14
V: TRBV2
J: TRBJ1-5
D: TRBD1
size: .
CDR3: CASSEGQGPFPQHF
DNA: TGTGCCAGCAGTGAAGGACAGGGTCCGTTTCCCCAGCATTTT

length: 17
V: TRBV15
J: TRBJ2-1
D: .
size: .
CDR3: CATSREGSGRGYNEQFF
DNA: TGTGCCACCAGCAGAGAGGGCAGTGGGAGAGGCTACAATGAGCAGTTCTTC

length: 13
V: TRBV10-3
J: TRBJ2-1
D: .
size: .
CDR3: CAISGQIHNEQFF
DNA: TGTGCCATCAGCGGACAGATCCACAATGAGCAGTTCTTC

length: 18
V: TRBV4-2
J: TRBJ2-2
D: TRBD2
size: once
CDR3: CASSQASIVAGGTGELFF
DNA: TGTGCCAGCAGCCAGGCATCTATAGTGGCGGGGGGGACCGGGGAGCTGTTTTTT

length: 16
V: TRBV5-4
J: TRBJ2-2
D: TRBD2
size: once
CDR3: CASRLAGGTHTGELFF
DNA: TGTGCCAGCAGACTAGCGGGGGGGACGCACACCGGGGAGCTGTTTTTT

length: 17
V: TRBV7-9
J: TRBJ2-3
D: TRBD2
size: .
CDR3: CASSSHRLGGSTDTQYF
DNA: TGTGCCAGCAGCTCCCACCGATTGGGAGGGAGCACAGATACGCAGTATTTT

length: 15
V: TRBV29-1
J: TRBJ2-5
D: .
size: .
CDR3: CSVEVGGGFLETQYF
DNA: TGCAGCGTTGAAGTCGGAGGGGGCTTCTTGGAGACCCAGTACTTC

length: 14
V: TRBV7-9
J: TRBJ1-1
D: .
size: .
CDR3: CASSLGRGGAEAFF
DNA: TGTGCCAGCAGCTTAGGAAGGGGGGGGGCTGAAGCTTTCTTT

length: 15
V: TRBV10-3
J: TRBJ1-4
D: TRBD1
size: .
CDR3: CAISASMTGDEKLFF
DNA: TGTGCCATCAGTGCCAGTATGACAGGGGATGAAAAACTGTTTTTT

length: 15
V: TRBV4-1
J: TRBJ1-2
D: .
size: .
CDR3: CASSRPVGANYGYTF
DNA: TGCGCCAGCAGCCGCCCGGTGGGGGCAAACTATGGCTACACCTTC

length: 14
V: TRBV19
J: TRBJ2-5
D: TRBD2
size: few
CDR3: CASSMGGIQETQYF
DNA: TGTGCCAGTAGTATGGGGGGGATCCAAGAGACCCAGTACTTC

length: 17
V: TRBV6-1
J: TRBJ2-6
D: TRBD1
size: .
CDR3: CASSEALGTAGANVLTF
DNA: TGTGCCAGCAGTGAAGCATTGGGGACAGCTGGGGCCAACGTCCTGACTTTC

length: 13
V: TRBV11-2
J: TRBJ2-1
D: TRBD1
size: .
CDR3: CASSLDWDRGGFF
DNA: TGTGCCAGCAGCTTAGATTGGGACAGGGGGGGGTTCTTC

length: 15
V: TRBV5-5
J: TRBJ1-6
D: .
size: .
CDR3: CASSSGFSYNSPLHF
DNA: TGTGCCAGCAGCTCAGGATTCTCCTATAATTCACCCCTCCACTTT

length: 18
V: TRBV28
J: TRBJ2-5
D: TRBD2
size: .
CDR3: CASRKQTSGTRIQETQYF
DNA: TGTGCCAGCAGAAAACAGACTAGCGGAACTAGGATCCAAGAGACCCAGTACTTC

length: 18
V: TRBV15
J: TRBJ1-2
D: TRBD1
size: .
CDR3: CATSRDLTGGYFNYGYTF
DNA: TGTGCCACCAGCAGAGATCTGACAGGGGGATACTTTAACTATGGCTACACCTTC

length: 14
V: TRBV19
J: TRBJ1-1
D: TRBD1
size: .
CDR3: CASIRGRMNTEAFF
DNA: TGTGCCAGTATAAGGGGGCGGATGAACACTGAAGCTTTCTTT

length: 16
V: TRBV7-2
J: TRBJ2-3
D: .
size: .
CDR3: CASSGESGFRTDTQYF
DNA: TGTGCCAGCAGCGGGGAGAGCGGGTTTAGGACAGATACGCAGTATTTT

length: 13
V: TRBV7-2
J: TRBJ1-2
D: .
size: .
CDR3: CASSLAWQGRYTF
DNA: TGTGCCAGCAGCTTAGCGTGGCAGGGGAGATACACCTTC

length: 16
V: TRBV11-2
J: TRBJ2-3
D: TRBD1
size: .
CDR3: CASSLRRDRSTDTQYF
DNA: TGTGCCAGCAGCTTGAGACGGGACAGAAGCACAGATACGCAGTATTTT